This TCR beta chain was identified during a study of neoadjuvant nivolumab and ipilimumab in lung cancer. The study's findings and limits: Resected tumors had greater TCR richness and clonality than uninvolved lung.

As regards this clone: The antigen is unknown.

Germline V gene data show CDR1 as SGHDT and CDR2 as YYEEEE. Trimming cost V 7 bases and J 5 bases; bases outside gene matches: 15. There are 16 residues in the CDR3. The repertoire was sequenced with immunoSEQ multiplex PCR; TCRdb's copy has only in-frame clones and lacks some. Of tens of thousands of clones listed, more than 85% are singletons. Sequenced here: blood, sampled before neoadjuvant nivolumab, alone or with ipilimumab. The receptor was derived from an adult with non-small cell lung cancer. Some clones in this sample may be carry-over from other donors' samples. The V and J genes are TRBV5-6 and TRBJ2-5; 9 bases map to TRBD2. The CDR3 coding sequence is TGTGCCAGCCATCCTAGCGGGGCTATCCCAGGGGAGACCCAGTACTTC. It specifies CASHPSGAIPGETQYF.